Here is one T cell receptor (beta chain) with its context. Its matching antigen is unknown. Vbeta (60) and Jbeta (13) primers were used in the PCR. Measured with immunoSEQ multiplex PCR; TCRdb has only the in-frame clones, and not every one. The sample lists approximately 100,000 clones; roughly 70% were seen once. The data originate from a study of cytomegalovirus exposure and HLA in healthy donors. At the level of the study: An analysis done earlier identified 95 million to 140 million unique TCR beta sequences from approximately 180 million T cells. Overall study findings and caveats: According to an earlier analysis, most TCR beta V segments yielded productive rearrangements about 90% or about 30% of the time. The sole available immune exposure information was CMV serostatus.

Trimming cost V 3 bases and J 3 bases, with 12 bases left between them. The CDR3 is 14 residues long. Germline CDR1 and CDR2: SGHTS and YDEGEE. Specimen: PBMCs. The chain has TRBV5-8 and TRBJ2-5; a weak D match, TRBD1 (6 bases). This receptor was taken from a woman aged 70-85 years in good health and CMV-seropositive. The CDR3 spells CASSSFKGEETQYF. The CDR3 DNA sequence: TGTGCCAGCAGCTCGTTTAAGGGGGAAGAGACCCAGTACTTC.